This TCR beta chain was captured in a study of CD8 T cells in Susac syndrome. Overall study results and limits: The study recognized that its TCR sequencing and HLA analysis covered a relatively small number of individuals.

Points on this clonotype: Its antigen is unidentified.

The V gene lost 7 bases and the J gene lost 4 bases, with 11 bases spanning the gap. Germline CDR1 and CDR2: SGHVS and FQNEAQ. This CDR3 contains 14 residues. An amount of RNA that ranged from roughly 0.5 to 1 ug was reverse transcribed with random hexamers. Multiplex immunoSEQ PCR targeted 54 Vbeta and 13 Jbeta TCR beta segments. TCRdb analysed the immunoSEQ multiplex PCR reads with MiXCR anew, one entry per CDR3 protein. The repertoire holds about 300,000 distinct CDR3 sequences, over 75% seen once, with roughly 0.22% in the top ten. Sequencing of TCR beta drew on CD8+ and CD4+ T cells from blood. TEMRA cells were FACS-enriched, with CD8+ and CD4+ T cells isolated negatively.

The V call is TRBV7-8, the J call TRBJ2-6; possible D gene TRBD2, 5 bases. The sample comprised CD8+ T cells from PBMCs. The sequence derives from a human donor with multiple sclerosis. DNA of the CDR3: TGTGCCAGCATCATACTAGGCGGGGCCAACGTCCTGACTTTC. Residues: CASIILGGANVLTF.